These 25 T cell receptor beta chains originate from one sample sequenced in a study of T cells in Graves' hyperthyroidism and ophthalmopathy. What was amplified from RNA transcripts were TCR beta CDR3 regions. TCR CDR3 regions were first amplified by RT-PCR with HTBI primers. MiXCR, run by TCRdb on the multiplex PCR reads, gives a single entry per CDR3 protein. Among some 580,000 distinct CDR3 sequences listed, 15% to 20% were seen once. Sequencing used blood. The receptors here all came from a woman between 35 and 50 years old with Graves' ophthalmopathy.

V and J are TRBV20-1 and TRBJ1-6; 10 bases match TRBD1. CDR3 length: 14 residues. After removal of 5 bases from V and 7 bases from J, the junction contained 5 bases not matched to a gene. Germline V CDR1 and CDR2: DFQATT, SNEGSKA (reference sequence). The CDR3 nucleotides read TGCAGTGCTGGGACAGGGGCGGAAAATTCACCCCTCCACTTT. This gives the protein CSAGTGAENSPLHF.

A few counts support this clonotype. The chain links TRBV12-3 or TRBV12-4 to TRBJ2-7, with 11 positions matching TRBD2. The CDR3 totals 15 residues. Germline trimming cut 6 bases from V and 5 bases from J; bases unmatched to any gene: 9. The CDR3: CASSDSGRALDEQYF. CDR3 coding DNA: TGTGCCAGCAGCGATAGCGGGAGGGCCCTCGACGAGCAGTACTTC.

Points on this clonotype: The junction differs from germline at one of its ends, possibly a read error. This chain links TRBV11-2 with TRBJ2-5; the match to TRBD2 covers 8 bases. The CDR3 sequence is 19 residues long. Germline-derived CDR1 and CDR2 are SGHAT and FQNNGV. The CDR3 sequence is CASSQGMVGAGGHRETQYF. The CDR3 DNA reads TGCGCCAGCAGCCAAGGGATGGTCGGGGCGGGGGGCCACCGTGAGACCCAGTACTTC. Variable domain in full (rest from reference TRBV11-2 and TRBJ2-5): EAGVAQSPRYKIIEKRQSVAFWCNPISGHATLYWYQQILGQGPKLLIQFQNNGVVDDSQLPKDRFSAERLKGVDSTLKIQPAKLEDSAVYLCASSQGMVGAGGHRETQYFGPGTRLLVL.

In this sample, this clonotype turned up a few times. The junction shows a germline mismatch at one end, possibly a read error. The genes are TRBV28 and TRBJ2-2, with D possibly TRBD1 on 6 matching bases. CDR3 length equals 14 residues. Germline V gives CDR1 MDHEN, CDR2 SYDVKM. Here the CDR3 DNA reads TGTACCAGCAGGAGAACAGGGAAGGCCGGGGAGCTGTTTTTT. It is translated as CTSRRTGKAGELFF.

This clonotype was picked up a small number of times. The J gene is TRBJ2-7, the V gene TRBV5-5; tentatively, D is TRBD1 or TRBD2 (5 bases each). The V end was cut by 7 bases, the J end by 3 bases, with 17 bases between. Germline CDR1 is SGHKS and CDR2 is YYEKEE (reference sequence). The CDR3 contains 14 residues. The CDR3 DNA is TGTGCCAGCTCAAACCGGGACGTCCGCTACGAGCAGTACTTC. This codes for CASSNRDVRYEQYF. Filled out from reference TRBV5-5 and TRBJ2-7, the complete variable domain reads DAGVTQSPTHLIKTRGQQVTLRCSPISGHKSVSWYQQVLGQGPQFIFQYYEKEERGRGNFPDRFSARQFPNYSSELNVNALLLGDSALYLCASSNRDVRYEQYFGPGTRLTVT.

This clonotype was recorded many times. J is TRBJ2-3 and V is TRBV3-1; possibly TRBD1 or TRBD2 for D (9 bases each). The ends were cut back, 2 bases at V and 6 bases at J, with 18 bases in the middle. Germline loops: CDR1 LGHDT, CDR2 YNNKEL (reference sequence). This CDR3 has 16 residues. In DNA, the CDR3 is TGTGCCAGCAGCCAAAACCCTAGCGGGACAGGGGATACGCAGTATTTT. It specifies CASSQNPSGTGDTQYF.

There are many counts of this clonotype. The chain couples TRBV7-3 to TRBJ2-2; D is undetermined. The CDR3 runs to 13 residues. Per germline, CDR1 SGHTA and CDR2 FQGTGA. V shed 5 bases and J shed 5 bases, with 9 bases lying between them. CDR3 sequence: CASSEQKTGELFF. DNA for the CDR3: TGTGCCAGCAGCGAACAGAAGACCGGGGAGCTGTTTTTT.

In its sample, this clonotype was seen many times. The chain couples TRBV28 to TRBJ2-3; no definite D call. CDR1 is MDHEN, CDR2 SYDVKM, per germline. There are 15 residues in the CDR3. Trimming took off 6 bases at V and 5 bases at J, with 18 bases between the two ends. This chain's CDR3 is CASSPPGGAGDTQYF. Written as DNA, the CDR3 is TGTGCCAGCAGCCCTCCGGGCGGCGCAGGAGATACGCAGTATTTT.

In the case of this clonotype: Compared with germline, one end of the junction differs, possibly owing to a read error. V and J are TRBV2 and TRBJ2-2; 8 bases fit TRBD2. Per germline, CDR1 SNHLY and CDR2 FYNNEI. CDR3 length: 15 amino acids. The CDR3 reads CVSLGSGSGAGELFF. CDR3 sequence (DNA): TGTGTCAGCCTCGGGAGCGGGAGTGGCGCCGGGGAGCTGTTTTTT.

In its sample, this clonotype was seen many times. This chain links TRBV12-5 with TRBJ2-1; TRBD1 might be the D (6 bases). V was trimmed by 3 bases and J by 5 bases, leaving 14 bases between them. The CDR3 runs to 15 residues. Germline V gene sequence: CDR1 LGHNT, CDR2 FRNRAP. CDR3 DNA: TGTGCTAGTGGTTTCTCTCTGGACAGAAACAATGAGCAGTTCTTC. Residues: CASGFSLDRNNEQFF.

Ten or more counts support this clonotype. This chain links TRBV5-1 with TRBJ2-3; D is uncertain. This CDR3 has 14 residues. Trimming removed 0 bases at V and 0 bases at J, with 5 bases between. Germline CDR1 SGHRS, CDR2 YFSETQ. The CDR3 region has the DNA TGCGCCAGCAGCTTGGAACAGAGCACAGATACGCAGTATTTT. Its protein is CASSLEQSTDTQYF.

This clonotype was seen repeatedly, ten times or more. The chain joins TRBV20-1 to TRBJ2-5, with D possibly being TRBD2 (6 bases). V gave up 3 bases and J gave up 5 bases, with 16 bases separating them. Germline V gene data show CDR1 as DFQATT and CDR2 as SNEGSKA (reference sequence). This CDR3 spans 14 amino acids. The CDR3 reads CSARRSRDGETQYF. The CDR3 DNA reads as TGCAGTGCTAGGAGGTCGCGGGACGGGGAGACCCAGTACTTC.

This chain uses TRBV7-2 with TRBJ1-1; D gene unclear. V gave up 3 bases and J gave up 5 bases, with 13 bases separating them. The CDR3 is 14 residues long. CDR1 is SGHTA and CDR2 is FQGNSA in the germline V gene. The DNA for the CDR3 is TGTGCCAGCAGCTTCCCCCAGTTAGAGACTGAAGCTTTCTTT. Translation: CASSFPQLETEAFF. Drawing the rest from reference TRBV7-2 and TRBJ1-1, the complete variable domain is GAGVSQSPSNKVTEKGKDVELRCDPISGHTALYWYRQSLGQGLEFLIYFQGNSAPDKSGLPSDRFSAERTGGSVSTLTIQRTQQEDSAVYLCASSFPQLETEAFFGQGTRLTVV.

In its sample, this clonotype was seen many times. This chain links TRBV28 with TRBJ1-5, with D possibly being TRBD1 (5 bases). Germline loops: CDR1 MDHEN, CDR2 SYDVKM. The V end lost 2 bases, the J end lost 2 bases, and 19 bases lay between the germline ends. The CDR3 runs to 18 residues. The DNA for the CDR3 is TGTGCCAGCAGTTTACTTCAGGGTTGGCAGGCCGGCAATCAGCCCCAGCATTTT. Its protein is CASSLLQGWQAGNQPQHF.

This clonotype was seen repeatedly, ten times or more. The J gene is TRBJ2-1, the V gene TRBV5-1; D tentatively reads TRBD1 or TRBD2 (5 bases each). Germline V CDR1 and CDR2: SGHRS, YFSETQ. Between the trimmed V and J ends, which lost 0 bases and 6 bases, there was a span of 13 bases. The CDR3 consists of 15 residues. This chain's CDR3 is CASSLVGTSGNEQFF. For the CDR3, the DNA is TGCGCCAGCAGCTTGGTAGGGACCTCAGGCAATGAGCAGTTCTTC. Full variable domain (outside the CDR3, taken from reference TRBV5-1 and TRBJ2-1): KAGVTQTPRYLIKTRGQQVTLSCSPISGHRSVSWYQQTPGQGLQFLFEYFSETQRNKGNFPGRFSGRQFSNSRSEMNVSTLELGDSALYLCASSLVGTSGNEQFFGPGTRLTVL.

This clonotype was found a few times. This sequence joins TRBV3-1 and TRBJ1-2, with D unclear. The V and J ends lost 1 base and 7 bases respectively, with 16 bases between them. Germline CDR1 is LGHDT and CDR2 is YNNKEL (reference sequence). This CDR3 contains 15 residues. The CDR3: CASSQVYSGYGGYTF. For the CDR3, the DNA is TGTGCCAGCAGCCAAGTATACTCTGGGTATGGTGGCTACACCTTC.

The rearrangement joins TRBV5-1 to TRBJ2-1; D possibly matches TRBD1 or TRBD2 (5 bases each). The CDR3 length is 15 residues. Germline CDR1 reads SGHRS; CDR2 reads YFSETQ. V lost 4 bases to trimming and J lost 1 base, with 12 bases between them. The CDR3 is CASSPGTVSYNEQFF. CDR3 sequence (DNA): TGCGCCAGCAGCCCAGGGACGGTTTCCTACAATGAGCAGTTCTTC.

This clonotype showed up many times. This rearrangement joins TRBV7-9 to TRBJ1-2; weak D call: TRBD1 (5 bases). This CDR3 is 15 amino acids long. V lost 1 base to trimming and J lost 5 bases, with 14 bases between them. Germline CDR1 is SEHNR and CDR2 is FQNEAQ (reference sequence). CDR3 loop: CASSLGGGVGYGYTF. The CDR3 DNA reads as TGTGCCAGCAGCTTAGGCGGGGGTGTAGGGTATGGCTACACCTTC.

This clonotype turned up a few times. This rearrangement joins TRBV7-8 to TRBJ2-2; 8 bases are a match to TRBD1. Trimming at V came to 8 bases and at J to 1 base, leaving 9 bases not matched to a gene. The CDR3 sequence is 16 residues long. Per the germline V gene, CDR1 is SGHVS and CDR2 is FQNEAQ. The chain's CDR3 is CASAPPGQGNTGELFF. Written as DNA, the CDR3 is TGTGCCAGCGCCCCACCCGGACAGGGGAACACCGGGGAGCTGTTTTTT. The complete variable domain, with remaining parts taken from reference TRBV7-8 and TRBJ2-2, reads GAGVSQSPRYKVAKRGQDVALRCDPISGHVSLFWYQQALGQGPEFLTYFQNEAQLDKSGLPSDRFFAERPEGSVSTLKIQRTQQEDSAVYLCASAPPGQGNTGELFFGEGSRLTVL.

The table lists this clonotype with a few counts. The chain recombines TRBV6-1 with TRBJ1-1; the match to TRBD1 covers 10 bases. The J segment lost 2 bases and the V segment lost 5 bases, leaving 5 bases of the junction unmatched. The CDR3 contains 15 residues. Germline values: CDR1 MNHNS, CDR2 SASEGT. The CDR3 protein is CASSFDRGPNTEAFF. In DNA, the CDR3 is TGTGCCAGCAGTTTCGACAGGGGGCCCAACACTGAAGCTTTCTTT.

The rearrangement links TRBV7-9 to TRBJ1-2, with 8 bases fitting TRBD1. V trimming: 3 bases; J trimming: 3 bases; junction bases outside the gene matches: 6. In germline, CDR1 is SEHNR, CDR2 FQNEAQ (reference sequence). This CDR3 spans 15 amino acids. This CDR3 is CASSFGTGVYYGYTF. The CDR3 nucleotides are TGTGCCAGCAGCTTCGGGACAGGAGTCTACTATGGCTACACCTTC.

This clonotype was observed a handful of times. The chain uses TRBV2 and TRBJ1-4, with TRBD1 as a possible D gene (5 bases). The V end was cut by 6 bases, the J end by 7 bases, with 12 bases between. The CDR3 contains 13 residues. Germline V gives CDR1 SNHLY, CDR2 FYNNEI. The CDR3 loop reads CASRGGFGEKLFF. CDR3 sequence (DNA): TGTGCCAGCAGGGGGGGTTTCGGTGAAAAACTGTTTTTT.

Ten or more counts support this clonotype. This chain uses TRBV18 with TRBJ2-1; 7 nucleotides align to TRBD1. This CDR3 is 14 amino acids long. The germline V gene has CDR1 KGHSH and CDR2 LQKENI. After removal of 6 bases from V and 5 bases from J, the junction contained 7 bases not matched to a gene. CDR3: CASSDGQVNNEQFF. The CDR3 coding sequence is TGTGCCAGCTCCGACGGACAGGTCAACAATGAGCAGTTCTTC.

Ten or more counts support this clonotype. CDR3 bases: TGCAGTGCTAGAGGCCTGTACAGAAACAATCAGCCCCAGCATTTT. Translating gives CSARGLYRNNQPQHF. The chain couples TRBV20-1 to TRBJ1-5; D is ambiguous. Trimming took off 1 base at V and 3 bases at J, with 13 bases between the two ends. Looked up from germline, CDR1 is DFQATT and CDR2 is SNEGSKA (reference sequence). CDR3 length: 15 amino acids.

This clonotype was found many times. This chain links TRBV18 with TRBJ1-5, with D perhaps matching TRBD1 (5 bases). This CDR3 has 14 residues. With 6 bases removed from V and 4 bases from J, the gap between germline ends came to 13 bases. Germline V CDR1 and CDR2: KGHSH, LQKENI. CDR3 nucleotides: TGTGCCAGCTCGGAAGGGGCTGGGAATCAGCCCCAGCATTTT. It yields the protein CASSEGAGNQPQHF.